This T cell receptor (beta chain) derives from a study of spatial heterogeneity in lung cancer. The wider study: Raw sequencing reads included, on average, more than 9.5 appearances of each unique TCR and UMI combination.

Germline V gives CDR1 SGDLS, CDR2 YYNGEE. This CDR3 comprises 14 residues. The V gene lost 0 bases and the J gene lost 0 bases, with 4 bases spanning the gap. MiXCR was run by TCRdb on the 5' RACE reads, yielding one entry per CDR3 protein. Of roughly 48,000 distinct CDR3 sequences listed, roughly 5% are singletons. Time point specified: sample taken at primary tumor resection. Samples were obtained from 65 to 80 donors, all untreated early-stage non-small cell lung cancer patients. Unsorted whole RNA of tumor, nontumor lung or frozen PBMC was sequenced. This clonotype occurred a few times. This TCR derives from a male donor with early-stage non-small cell lung cancer. The chain has TRBV9 and TRBJ1-3; unclear D gene. Sequences were derived from PBMCs, sampled at surgery. CDR3 in amino acids: CASSVESSGNTIYF. For the CDR3, the DNA is TGTGCCAGCAGCGTAGAATCCTCTGGAAACACCATATATTTT.